The T cell receptor (beta chain) under discussion was sequenced for a study of a mutant IDH1 vaccine in newly diagnosed glioma (dated by TCRdb to the early 2020s). For the wider study: Of the approximately 33 treated patients, 62.5% were male and about 40% were female, and a mean age of around 40 years was recorded. Before enrollment, most patients had been given radiochemotherapy with temozolomide as standard therapy, while the rest had received either radiotherapy alone or temozolomide alone. Peripheral blood was drawn at six visits: V03 (baseline), V05, V07, V10, V12 and V13. For exploratory analyses, fewer than 30 treated patients had longitudinal TCRB deep sequencing done wherever samples were available.

V drops 2 bases and J drops 3 bases, leaving 11 bases in between. CDR1 and CDR2 are drawn from the germline V gene (reference sequence): SGHKS, YYEKEE. The CDR3 starts with the cysteine, ends with the phenylalanine, and has 15 residues. Only the CDR3 part of the read is kept: 45 bases, read in frame from the first base. The time point label here, explained by the study, means: baseline, week 1 (first vaccination visit). The sample's treatment or condition label is to be understood as: pre-vaccination baseline after standard-of-care therapy. The donors had newly diagnosed IDH1-mutant astrocytomas of WHO grade 3 or 4 that showed loss of nuclear ATRX. The samples were drawn from NOA16, a multicentre, single-arm, open-label phase I trial in Germany that tested a mutant IDH1 peptide vaccine in humans for the first time. For immunogenicity testing, the blood drawn at visit V03 was used as the baseline sample. Genomic DNA for TCRB sequencing was extracted from EDTA blood using the DNeasy Blood and Tissue Kit.

Comment on this clone: It has no known antigen specificity. No clone much larger than this one lies a single base away; base qualities are absent.

The library came from the immunoSEQ multiplex PCR assay. Rearranged TCR beta chain sequences were amplified using the hsTCRB Kit according to the manufacturer's protocol. TCRB libraries were sequenced on an Illumina MiSeq. Concerning the study's data processing: The kit vendor's proprietary platform handled demultiplexing, trimming and gene mapping. What TCRdb holds here is the immuneACCESS table cut down to in-frame rearrangements. Part of the clones is not present; checked against another copy, under half of the missing clones reflect an unresolved V gene, and the others are unexplained. For V, J and clone size, that table is used; D and trimming come from the DNA. This sample is represented by some 38,000 clones; just under 80% of them were singletons. The top ten hold approximately 9.9% of the sample. What the research found in general, with its limitations: The authors noted that analyses of patient blood samples could not be reproduced because of sample limitations. Vaccine-induced immune responses across multiple MHC alleles were detected in around 92% of patients. Pseudoprogression appeared unrelated to alterations in the top peripheral T cell clonotypes detected by TCRB sequencing. PBMC samples for TCRB deep sequencing were selected based on availability.

Sequenced material: PBMCs, taken from a glioma patient treated with radiotherapy, temozolomide or both. This sequence was found in a man in his forties with glioma. Some clones in this sample may be carry-over from other donors' samples. The sequence joins TRBV5-5 to TRBJ2-2; D gene: possibly TRBD2, on 7 matching bases. The CDR3 region: CASSFRGADTGELFF. The DNA reads TGTGCCAGCAGCTTCCGGGGGGCCGACACCGGGGAGCTGTTTTTT.